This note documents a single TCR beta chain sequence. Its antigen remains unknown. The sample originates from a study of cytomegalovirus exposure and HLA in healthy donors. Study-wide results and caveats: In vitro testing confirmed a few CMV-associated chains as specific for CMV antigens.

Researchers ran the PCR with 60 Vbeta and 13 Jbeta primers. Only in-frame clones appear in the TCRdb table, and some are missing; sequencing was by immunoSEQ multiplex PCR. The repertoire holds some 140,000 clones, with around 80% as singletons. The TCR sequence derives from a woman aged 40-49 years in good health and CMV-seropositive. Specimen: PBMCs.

The CDR3 is CASSHWTSGSSNEQFF. Here the CDR3 DNA reads TGCGCCAGCAGCCACTGGACTAGCGGGAGTAGTAATGAGCAGTTCTTC. The chain employs TRBV4-1 and TRBJ2-1; 13 bases map to TRBD2. Trimming at V came to 3 bases and at J to 7 bases, leaving 6 bases not matched to a gene. Germline V gives CDR1 MGHRA, CDR2 YSYEKL. The CDR3 spans 16 residues.